The T cell receptor beta chain under discussion was sequenced for a study of cytomegalovirus exposure and HLA in healthy donors. In the PCR, 60 Vbeta and 13 Jbeta primers were used. Using immunoSEQ multiplex PCR, the repertoire was profiled, and TCRdb retains in-frame clones only, with some absent. The sample contains approximately 280,000 clones, more than 80% of which appear only once. This CDR3 comprises 14 residues. Trimming cost V 8 bases and J 7 bases; bases outside gene matches: 8. In germline, CDR1 is MNHNS, CDR2 SASEGT. The chain combines TRBV6-1 with TRBJ1-4, with TRBD1 identical over 9 bases. Sequencing was done on a sample of PBMCs. This receptor was identified in a man aged 35 to 55 in good health and CMV-seropositive. In DNA form, the CDR3 reads TGTGCCAGCGGGGGCAGGACAGGGGTTGAAAAACTGTTTTTT. Amino acid sequence: CASGGRTGVEKLFF.